The 16 T cell receptor beta chains listed next were all sequenced from one sample in a study of T cell responses to AZD1222 COVID-19 vaccine. Sequencing used immunoSEQ multiplex PCR; TCRdb keeps in-frame clones, though not all of them. The table lists some 150,000 clones, roughly 88% of them singletons. The sample in question was peripheral blood, obtained on day 0 of AZD1222 vaccination. Source of these receptors: an adult in good health.

V usage is TRBV7-2 and J usage is TRBJ2-1; D not certain. This CDR3 region has 16 residues. CDR1 is SGHTA, CDR2 FQGNSA, per germline. Trimming removed 1 base from V and 0 bases from J, with 10 bases in between. DNA for the CDR3: TGTGCCAGCAGCTTAGGGGCCCGACGCTCCTACAATGAGCAGTTCTTC. It codes for CASSLGARRSYNEQFF. Filled out from reference TRBV7-2 and TRBJ2-1, the complete variable domain reads GAGVSQSPSNKVTEKGKDVELRCDPISGHTALYWYRQSLGQGLEFLIYFQGNSAPDKSGLPSDRFSAERTGGSVSTLTIQRTQQEDSAVYLCASSLGARRSYNEQFFGPGTRLTVL.

The chain combines TRBV27 with TRBJ1-1, with 9 bases lining up with TRBD1. V gave up 5 bases and J gave up 5 bases; unmatched junction bases: 9. CDR1 MNHEY and CDR2 SMNVEV come from the germline V gene (reference sequence). This CDR3 has 15 residues. CDR3 coding DNA: TGTGCCAGCAGTGTACCGGGACAGGGAGGGACTGAAGCTTTCTTT. Protein: CASSVPGQGGTEAFF.

The chain recombines TRBV27 with TRBJ1-1; possibly TRBD1 for D (6 bases). V was trimmed by 6 bases and J by 1 base, leaving 12 bases between them. Germline V gene data show CDR1 as MNHEY and CDR2 as SMNVEV (reference sequence). The CDR3 covers 14 residues. The CDR3 region has the DNA TGTGCCAGCAGCCCCGCGGGGGCGAACACTGAAGCTTTCTTT. Its protein product is CASSPAGANTEAFF.

V usage is TRBV9 and J usage is TRBJ1-1; D gene uncertain. Germline CDR1 reads SGDLS; CDR2 reads YYNGEE. V was cut by 3 bases and J by 4 bases, with 19 bases left in between. The CDR3 is made up of 16 amino acids. CDR3 sequence reads: CASSAAGLSRGTEAFF. The CDR3 DNA reads TGTGCCAGCAGCGCAGCCGGGCTCTCGCGGGGCACTGAAGCTTTCTTT.

The count of this clone is one. V is TRBV12-5 and J is TRBJ2-3; no firm D call. CDR3 size: 14 residues. Germline CDR1 and CDR2: LGHNT and FRNRAP. Trimming cost V 2 bases and J 0 bases, with 6 bases left between them. Here the CDR3 DNA reads TGTGCTAGTGGTTTGTTGGCCAGCACAGATACGCAGTATTTT. As protein: CASGLLASTDTQYF.

This chain joins TRBV30 and TRBJ2-5; D might be TRBD2 (6 bases). The CDR3 spans 13 residues. V lost 0 bases and J 5 bases, leaving 10 bases between the germline ends. From germline, CDR1 is GTSNPN and CDR2 SVGIG (reference sequence). The CDR3 DNA is TGTGCCTGGAGTGTTGGGGGGAGGGAGACCCAGTACTTC. Protein sequence: CAWSVGGRETQYF.

Concerning this clone: At one of its ends the junction is not consistent with the germline gene, which may arise from a read error. The V and J genes are TRBV7-7 and TRBJ1-3; TRBD1 agrees at 9 bases. The germline V gene has CDR1 SSHAT and CDR2 FNYEAQ (reference sequence). This CDR3 has 16 residues. CDR3 DNA sequence: TGTGCTAGCAGCCCCGGGACAGGGTTCTCTGGAAACACCATATATTTT. Encoded protein: CASSPGTGFSGNTIYF.

The rearrangement joins TRBV3-1 (or the pseudogene TRBV3-2) to TRBJ1-1; the D is unclear. The V and J ends lost 5 bases and 8 bases respectively, with 15 bases between them. Germline CDR1 is LGHDT and CDR2 is YNNKEL (reference sequence). CDR3 size: 13 residues. Written as DNA, the CDR3 is TGTGCCAGCAGCTTTATAGGCGGCGTAGAAGCTTTCTTT. Amino acids: CASSFIGGVEAFF.

The V call is TRBV7-2, the J call TRBJ1-2, with unresolved D. Deletions cut 6 bases from V and 1 base from J, with 12 bases between. Germline V CDR1 and CDR2: SGHTA, FQGNSA. The CDR3 has 14 residues. DNA of the CDR3: TGTGCCAGCAGGCGAGGCGGGGTTAACTATGGCTACACCTTC. Residues: CASRRGGVNYGYTF. The complete variable domain, with remaining parts taken from reference TRBV7-2 and TRBJ1-2, reads GAGVSQSPSNKVTEKGKDVELRCDPISGHTALYWYRQSLGQGLEFLIYFQGNSAPDKSGLPSDRFSAERTGGSVSTLTIQRTQQEDSAVYLCASRRGGVNYGYTFGSGTRLTVV.

This clone was counted a few times. J is TRBJ2-5 and V is TRBV24-1; 14 bases map to TRBD2. Per germline, CDR1 KGHDR and CDR2 SFDVKD. Germline trimming cut 0 bases from V and 4 bases from J; bases unmatched to any gene: 6. CDR3 size: 18 residues. CDR3 protein: CATSDLGLAGGGGETQYF. The CDR3 bases are TGTGCCACCAGTGATTTGGGACTAGCGGGGGGAGGAGGAGAGACCCAGTACTTC.

This chain links TRBV6-5 with TRBJ1-1; maybe TRBD1 (6 bases). Trimming took 0 bases from V and 8 from J, leaving 16 bases between them. Germline V gene data show CDR1 as MNHEY and CDR2 as SVGAGI. The CDR3 has 15 amino acids. Here the CDR3 DNA reads TGTGCCAGCAGTTACTCATCAGGGGAGACCTCCGAAGCTTTCTTT. Translating it yields CASSYSSGETSEAFF.

The J gene is TRBJ2-7, the V gene TRBV28, with 9 bases that match TRBD1. V lost 5 bases and J lost 2; bases outside the gene matches: 7. The CDR3 sequence is 15 residues long. CDR1 is MDHEN and CDR2 is SYDVKM in the germline V gene. For the CDR3, the DNA is TGTGCCAGCAGTCGACCCCGACAGGGGGCCTACGAGCAGTACTTC. It is translated as CASSRPRQGAYEQYF.

The chain carries TRBV18 and TRBJ1-2; 7 bases line up with TRBD1. Trimming at V came to 3 bases and at J to 4 bases, leaving 14 bases not matched to a gene. CDR1 and CDR2 (germline): KGHSH, LQKENI. The CDR3 length is 17 residues. The CDR3 loop reads CASSPLRQGTDSYGYTF. DNA for the CDR3: TGTGCCAGCTCACCGCTTCGGCAGGGGACAGACTCCTATGGCTACACCTTC. The variable domain in full, with the rest retrieved from reference TRBV18 and TRBJ1-2, is NAGVMQNPRHLVRRRGQEARLRCSPMKGHSHVYWYRQLPEEGLKFMVYLQKENIIDESGMPKERFSAEFPKEGPSILRIQQVVRGDSAAYFCASSPLRQGTDSYGYTFGSGTRLTVV.

CDR3 residues: CASSYVAGRNEKLFF. In nucleotides, the CDR3 is TGTGCCAGCAGTTACGTCGCAGGGAGGAACGAAAAACTGTTTTTT. This chain links TRBV6-5 with TRBJ1-4; D might be TRBD1 (5 bases). The CDR3 covers 15 residues. V was trimmed by 2 bases and J by 8 bases, leaving 15 bases between them. Per germline, CDR1 MNHEY and CDR2 SVGAGI.

This clone was detected a few times. The J gene is TRBJ1-1, the V gene TRBV2; D gene ambiguous. The CDR3 length is 13 residues. The germline V gene has CDR1 SNHLY and CDR2 FYNNEI. V lost 4 bases and J lost 1, with 7 bases in between. The CDR3 sequence is CASSGERNTEAFF. DNA of the CDR3: TGTGCCAGCAGTGGGGAAAGGAACACTGAAGCTTTCTTT.

This clone has only one observation. This chain connects TRBV5-6 to TRBJ2-1; D possibly corresponds to TRBD1 (6 bases). Between the trimmed V and J ends, which lost 1 base and 4 bases, there was a span of 12 bases. Germline V lookup: CDR1 SGHDT, CDR2 YYEEEE. The CDR3 is made up of 15 amino acids. The CDR3 DNA sequence: TGTGCCAGCAGCTTGCCGGGGCAGGGGTACAATGAGCAGTTCTTC. Its protein is CASSLPGQGYNEQFF.